Below are 13 T cell receptor beta chains sequenced from a single sample in a study of cytomegalovirus exposure and HLA in healthy donors. PCR employed 60 Vbeta and 13 Jbeta primers. Sequencing was performed with immunoSEQ multiplex PCR; in TCRdb, only in-frame clones are kept and a portion is missing. The sample includes 150,000 to 200,000 clones, more than 60% seen only once; the top ten take approximately 1.5%. Sequencing used PBMCs. The receptors come from a man aged 18 to 30 in good health and CMV-seronegative.

The V call is TRBV5-1, the J call TRBJ1-6; D remains ambiguous. Germline lookup yields CDR1 SGHRS and CDR2 YFSETQ. The CDR3 sequence is 17 residues long. Trimming removed 0 bases at V and 8 bases at J, with 18 bases between. CDR3 protein: CASSLGTLNHRDSPLHF. For the CDR3, the DNA is TGCGCCAGCAGCTTGGGGACTCTCAACCATAGGGATTCACCCCTCCACTTT.

This chain joins TRBV4-1 and TRBJ2-7; 8 bases are a match to TRBD2. V lost 4 bases and J lost 1; bases outside the gene matches: 6. Germline V gene lookup returns CDR1 MGHRA and CDR2 YSYEKL. CDR3 length: 15 residues. CDR3 bases: TGCGCCAGCAGCCCCCCCGGCGGGGGGTCCTACGAGCAGTACTTC. Translating it yields CASSPPGGGSYEQYF.

With respect to this clone: A read error may produce the germline difference seen at one junction end. The chain combines TRBV7-9 with TRBJ2-5; 9 nucleotides match TRBD1. The germline CDR1 and CDR2 sequences are SEHNR and FQNEAQ (reference sequence). The CDR3 runs to 14 residues. The CDR3: CSSSPGQGGETQYF. CDR3 DNA sequence: TGTTCCAGCAGCCCGGGACAGGGAGGAGAGACCCAGTACTTC.

The rearrangement links TRBV18 to TRBJ1-1, with a weak D call TRBD1 (5 bases). With 4 bases removed from V and 1 base from J, the gap between germline ends came to 13 bases. This CDR3 has 15 residues. CDR1 KGHSH and CDR2 LQKENI come from the germline V gene. The CDR3 DNA is TGTGCCAGCTCACAGTTACAGGTGGCGAACACTGAAGCTTTCTTT. Residues: CASSQLQVANTEAFF.

This clone came up once. The chain is built from TRBV6-5 and TRBJ2-1; 8 nucleotides match TRBD1. The CDR3 totals 15 residues. CDR1 is MNHEY and CDR2 is SVGAGI in the germline V gene. V lost 5 bases, J lost 2 bases, and 5 bases stayed unmatched. The CDR3 region is CASSAGQGAYNEQFF. The CDR3 DNA follows: TGTGCCAGCAGTGCCGGACAGGGTGCCTACAATGAGCAGTTCTTC.

The CDR3 coding sequence is TGTGCCAGCAGTTACCGTCTAGCGGGAGGGCGAAATGAGCAGTTCTTC. It specifies CASSYRLAGGRNEQFF. This rearrangement joins TRBV6-5 to TRBJ2-1, with 12 bases fitting TRBD2. Germline-derived CDR1 and CDR2 are MNHEY and SVGAGI. This CDR3 contains 16 residues. The trim removed 2 bases at V and 7 bases at J, leaving 6 bases unmatched.

This rearrangement joins TRBV29-1 to TRBJ2-7; 7 bases agree with TRBD1. The CDR3 contains 12 residues. The V segment lost 7 bases and the J segment 3 bases; nucleotides outside the gene matches: 6. Germline loops: CDR1 SQVTM, CDR2 ANQGSEA. The CDR3 is CSASGTVYEQYF. In nucleotides, the CDR3 is TGCAGCGCATCCGGGACAGTCTACGAGCAGTACTTC.

V is TRBV6-1 and J is TRBJ2-7; a possible D gene is TRBD1 (7 bases). The CDR3 is 15 residues long. The V and J ends lost 6 bases and 5 bases respectively, with 20 bases between them. The germline CDR1 and CDR2 sequences are MNHNS and SASEGT. The CDR3 region has the DNA TGTGCCAGCAGCCGCGGGGACAGACTTTCGAACGAGCAGTACTTC. Translating gives CASSRGDRLSNEQYF.

With regard to this clone: This specimen includes other DNA sequences encoding the same CDR3. The chain combines TRBV19 with TRBJ1-5; 7 positions match TRBD1. The CDR3 length is 12 residues. Germline lookup yields CDR1 LNHDA and CDR2 SQIVND (reference sequence). The V and J ends lost 5 bases and 7 bases, in that order; junction bases with no gene match: 2. The CDR3 spells CASSQGQQPQHF. The CDR3 DNA sequence: TGTGCCAGTAGTCAGGGACAGCAGCCCCAGCATTTT.

In its sample, this clone was seen once. V is TRBV6-5 and J is TRBJ2-2; a possible D gene is TRBD1 (6 bases). Trimming left V 4 bases short and J 5 bases short, with 17 bases between. The CDR3 totals 16 residues. Germline V gene data show CDR1 as MNHEY and CDR2 as SVGAGI. The CDR3 is CASSLPTGEGTGELFF. In DNA, the CDR3 is TGTGCCAGCAGTTTGCCGACAGGTGAAGGAACCGGGGAGCTGTTTTTT.

This clone was seen more than once but under ten times. J is TRBJ2-1 and V is TRBV30; 7 bases align to TRBD2. Losses at the gene ends were 4 bases for V and 2 bases for J; bases not matched to a gene: 14. The CDR3 loop spans 17 amino acids. In germline, CDR1 is GTSNPN, CDR2 SVGIG (reference sequence). The CDR3 loop reads CAWINAFPSGPYNEQFF. CDR3 coding DNA: TGTGCCTGGATAAACGCATTCCCTAGCGGACCCTACAATGAGCAGTTCTTC.

The CDR3 nucleotides are TGTGCCAGCAGTTTTCGGGGTCGCTACGAGCAGTACTTC. Residues: CASSFRGRYEQYF. The chain joins TRBV27 to TRBJ2-7; D perhaps matches TRBD2 (5 bases). The germline CDR1 and CDR2 sequences are MNHEY and SMNVEV (reference sequence). Trimming took off 3 bases at V and 3 bases at J, with 9 bases between the two ends. The CDR3 covers 13 residues.

This clone appeared a single time. The V call is TRBV7-3, the J call TRBJ1-1; perhaps TRBD1 as D (6 bases). This CDR3 region has 15 residues. In germline, CDR1 is SGHTA, CDR2 FQGTGA. Between the trimmed V and J ends, which lost 2 bases and 1 base, there was a span of 11 bases. The CDR3 loop is CASSLGGGWNTEAFF. The CDR3 nucleotides are TGTGCCAGCAGCTTAGGGGGCGGATGGAACACTGAAGCTTTCTTT.